This T cell receptor (beta chain) was observed in a study of blood T cell repertoires in COVID-19. Study-wide context: Samples taken during acute and convalescent COVID-19 were collected in the United States, Italy and Spain. Sources were T cells, B-cell-depleted T cells, or PBMCs; the material itself was cDNA or gDNA.

As originally analysed: Reference gene primer amplification in the assay estimated nucleated cell counts. The data were produced by immunoSEQ multiplex PCR, yet TCRdb's version contains in-frame clones alone and is incomplete. V and J calls and clone size are given by that table; D and trimming were obtained from the DNA. This table holds roughly 230,000 clones, around 83% found once. A few counts support this clone. The sequence was obtained from a man aged 35-49 years with active or convalescent COVID-19. Sequenced: peripheral blood.

The CDR3 loop reads CAWSLRGEQYF. CDR3 bases: TGTGCCTGGAGCCTTCGAGGAGAGCAGTACTTC. The chain employs TRBV30 and TRBJ2-7; D gene uncertain. The germline V gene encodes CDR1 GTSNPN and CDR2 SVGIG (reference sequence). The CDR3 runs 11 residues. V lost 3 bases, J lost 7 bases, and 10 bases lay in between.